This T cell receptor (beta chain) was obtained from a study of blood T cell repertoires in COVID-19. Across the whole study: Sources were T cells, B-cell-depleted T cells, or PBMCs; the material itself was cDNA or gDNA.

In germline, CDR1 is GTSNPN, CDR2 SVGIG (reference sequence). Between the trimmed V and J ends, which lost 5 bases and 0 bases, there was a span of 8 bases. This CDR3 is built from 13 residues. Sequencing used immunoSEQ multiplex PCR; TCRdb keeps in-frame clones, though not all of them. This table has 400,000 or so clones, approximately 90% appearing once. The chain joins TRBV30 to TRBJ1-3; D is unclear. This clonotype was obtained from a young man who had recovered from COVID-19. Material: PBMCs or T cells enriched from blood (not recorded which). Written as DNA, the CDR3 is TGTGCCTGGGCCGGTAGCTCTGGAAACACCATATATTTT. Encoded protein: CAWAGSSGNTIYF.